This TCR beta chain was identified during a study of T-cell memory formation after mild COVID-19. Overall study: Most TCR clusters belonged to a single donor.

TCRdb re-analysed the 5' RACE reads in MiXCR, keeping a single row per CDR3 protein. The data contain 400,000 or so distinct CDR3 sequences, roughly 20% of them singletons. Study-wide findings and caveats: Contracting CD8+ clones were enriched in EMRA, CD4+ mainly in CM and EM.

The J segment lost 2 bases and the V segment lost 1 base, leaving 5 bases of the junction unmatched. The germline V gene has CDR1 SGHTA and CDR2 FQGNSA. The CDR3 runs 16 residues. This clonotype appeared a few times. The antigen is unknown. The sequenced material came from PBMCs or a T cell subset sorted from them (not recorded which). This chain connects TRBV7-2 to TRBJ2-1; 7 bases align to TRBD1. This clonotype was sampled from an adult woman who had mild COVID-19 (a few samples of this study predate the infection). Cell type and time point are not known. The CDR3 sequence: CASSLGGQRTYNEQFF. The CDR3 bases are TGTGCCAGCAGCTTAGGGGGACAGCGTACCTACAATGAGCAGTTCTTC.